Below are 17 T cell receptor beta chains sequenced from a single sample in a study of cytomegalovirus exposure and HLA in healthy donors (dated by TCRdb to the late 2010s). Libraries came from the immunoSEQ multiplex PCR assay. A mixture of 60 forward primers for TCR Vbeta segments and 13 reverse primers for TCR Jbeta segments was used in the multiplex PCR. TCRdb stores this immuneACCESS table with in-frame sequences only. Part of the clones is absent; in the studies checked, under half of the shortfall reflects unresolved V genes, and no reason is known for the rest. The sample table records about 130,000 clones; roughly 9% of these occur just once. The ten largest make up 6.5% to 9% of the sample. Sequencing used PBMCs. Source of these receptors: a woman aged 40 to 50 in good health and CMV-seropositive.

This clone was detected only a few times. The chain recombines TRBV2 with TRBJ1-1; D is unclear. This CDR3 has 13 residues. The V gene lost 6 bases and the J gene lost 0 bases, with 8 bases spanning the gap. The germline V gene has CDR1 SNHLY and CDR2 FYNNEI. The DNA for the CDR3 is TGTGCCAGCAGAGGTGACATGAACACTGAAGCTTTCTTT. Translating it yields CASRGDMNTEAFF.

In nucleotides, the CDR3 is TGTGCCAGCAGCCGAAACTCCGGGGACACTGAAGCTTTCTTT. Translation gives CASSRNSGDTEAFF. The rearrangement links TRBV7-2 to TRBJ1-1; no clear D. This CDR3 has 14 residues. Trimming shortened V by 5 bases and J by 3 bases, and 13 bases separated the two germline ends. Germline V CDR1 and CDR2: SGHTA, FQGNSA.

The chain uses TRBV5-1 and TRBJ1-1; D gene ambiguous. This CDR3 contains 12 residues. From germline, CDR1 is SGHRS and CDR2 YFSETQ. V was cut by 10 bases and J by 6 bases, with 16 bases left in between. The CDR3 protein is CASNETPAEAFF. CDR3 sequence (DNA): TGCGCCTCCAATGAAACGCCGGCTGAAGCTTTCTTT. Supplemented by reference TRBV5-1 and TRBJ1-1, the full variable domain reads KAGVTQTPRYLIKTRGQQVTLSCSPISGHRSVSWYQQTPGQGLQFLFEYFSETQRNKGNFPGRFSGRQFSNSRSEMNVSTLELGDSALYLCASNETPAEAFFGQGTRLTVV.

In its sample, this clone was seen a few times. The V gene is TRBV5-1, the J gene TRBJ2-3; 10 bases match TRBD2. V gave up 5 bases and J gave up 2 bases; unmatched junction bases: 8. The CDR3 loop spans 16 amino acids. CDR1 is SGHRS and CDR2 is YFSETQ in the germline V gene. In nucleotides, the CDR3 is TGCGCCAGCAGGGAGACTAGCGGGTTCCCCACAGATACGCAGTATTTT. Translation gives CASRETSGFPTDTQYF.

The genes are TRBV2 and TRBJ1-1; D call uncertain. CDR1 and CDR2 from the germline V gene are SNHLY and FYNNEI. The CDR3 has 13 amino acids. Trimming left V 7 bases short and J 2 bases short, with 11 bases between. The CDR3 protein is CASIVEVNTEAFF. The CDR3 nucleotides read TGTGCCAGCATAGTAGAGGTCAACACTGAAGCTTTCTTT.

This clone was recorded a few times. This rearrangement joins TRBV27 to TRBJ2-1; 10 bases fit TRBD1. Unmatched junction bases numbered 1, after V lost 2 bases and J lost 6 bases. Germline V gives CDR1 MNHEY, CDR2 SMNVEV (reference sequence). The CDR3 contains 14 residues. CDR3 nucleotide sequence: TGTGCCAGCAGTTTAGGGGACAGGGGCAATGAGCAGTTCTTC. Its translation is CASSLGDRGNEQFF.

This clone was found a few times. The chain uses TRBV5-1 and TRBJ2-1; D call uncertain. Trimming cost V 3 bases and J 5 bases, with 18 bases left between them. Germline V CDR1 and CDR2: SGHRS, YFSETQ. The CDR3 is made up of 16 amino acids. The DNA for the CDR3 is TGCGCCAGCAGCTCCTTGCCGGCACCTACTAACAATGAGCAGTTCTTC. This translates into CASSSLPAPTNNEQFF.

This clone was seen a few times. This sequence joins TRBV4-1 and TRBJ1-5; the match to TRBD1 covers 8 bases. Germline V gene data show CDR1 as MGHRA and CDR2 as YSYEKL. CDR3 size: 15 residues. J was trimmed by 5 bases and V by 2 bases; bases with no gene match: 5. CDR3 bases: TGCGCCAGCAGCCAAACAGGGGGAGGGTATCAGCCCCAGCATTTT. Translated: CASSQTGGGYQPQHF.

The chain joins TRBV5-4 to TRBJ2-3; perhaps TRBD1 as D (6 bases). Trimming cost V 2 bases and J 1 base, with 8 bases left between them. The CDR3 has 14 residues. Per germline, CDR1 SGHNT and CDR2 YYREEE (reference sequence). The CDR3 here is CASSLRQGTDTQYF. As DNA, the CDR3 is TGTGCCAGCAGCTTAAGACAGGGCACAGATACGCAGTATTTT.

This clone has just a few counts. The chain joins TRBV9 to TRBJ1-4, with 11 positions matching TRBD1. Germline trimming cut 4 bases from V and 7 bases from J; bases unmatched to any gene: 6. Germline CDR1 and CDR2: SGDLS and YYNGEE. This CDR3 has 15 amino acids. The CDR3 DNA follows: TGTGCCAGCAGCATCGGACAGGGGGCCGGTGAAAAACTGTTTTTT. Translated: CASSIGQGAGEKLFF.

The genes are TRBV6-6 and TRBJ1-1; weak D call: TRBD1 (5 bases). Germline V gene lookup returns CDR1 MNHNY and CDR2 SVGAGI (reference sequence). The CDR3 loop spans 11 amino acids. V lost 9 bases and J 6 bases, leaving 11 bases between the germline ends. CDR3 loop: CASSQGSEAFF. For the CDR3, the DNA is TGTGCCAGTTCCCAGGGATCTGAAGCTTTCTTT.

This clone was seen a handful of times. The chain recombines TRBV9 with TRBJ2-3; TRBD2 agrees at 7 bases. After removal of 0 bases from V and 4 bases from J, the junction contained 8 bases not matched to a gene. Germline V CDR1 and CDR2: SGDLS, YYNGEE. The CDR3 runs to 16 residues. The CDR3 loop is CASSVANGLVADTQYF. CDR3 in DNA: TGTGCCAGCAGCGTAGCTAACGGACTAGTAGCAGATACGCAGTATTTT.

For the CDR3, the DNA is TGTGCCAGCAGCCAAGATTGGGAAGGGGGAACCAGCTCTGGAAACACCATATATTTT. As protein: CASSQDWEGGTSSGNTIYF. This chain joins TRBV4-2 and TRBJ1-3; D might be TRBD1 (6 bases). CDR3 length: 19 amino acids. The V gene's germline CDR1 is LGHNA and CDR2 YNFKEQ. The V end was cut by 0 bases, the J end by 0 bases, with 18 bases between.

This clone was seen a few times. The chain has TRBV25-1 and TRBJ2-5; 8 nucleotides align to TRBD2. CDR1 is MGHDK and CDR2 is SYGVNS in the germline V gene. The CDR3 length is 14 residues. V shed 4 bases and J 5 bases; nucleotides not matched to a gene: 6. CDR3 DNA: TGTGCCAGCAGTGCCGGGGGGGCCCGGGAGACCCAGTACTTC. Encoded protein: CASSAGGARETQYF.

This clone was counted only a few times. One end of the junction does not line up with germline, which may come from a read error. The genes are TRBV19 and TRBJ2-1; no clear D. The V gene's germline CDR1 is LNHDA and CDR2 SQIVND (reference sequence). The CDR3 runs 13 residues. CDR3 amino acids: CASSRPSHNEQFF. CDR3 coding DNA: TGTGCCAGTAGTCGTCCCTCCCACAATGAGCAGTTCTTC.

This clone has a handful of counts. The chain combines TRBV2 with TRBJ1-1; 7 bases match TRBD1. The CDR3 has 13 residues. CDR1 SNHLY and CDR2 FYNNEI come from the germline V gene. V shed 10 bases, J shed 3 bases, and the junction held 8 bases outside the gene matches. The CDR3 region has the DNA TGTGCCAACTCTCCAGGGGGACACACTGAAGCTTTCTTT. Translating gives CANSPGGHTEAFF.

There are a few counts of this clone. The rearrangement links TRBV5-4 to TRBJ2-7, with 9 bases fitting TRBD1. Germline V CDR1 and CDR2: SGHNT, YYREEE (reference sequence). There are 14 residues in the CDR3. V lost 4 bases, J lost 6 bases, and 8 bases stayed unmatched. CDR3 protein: CASSRDRDSVEQYF. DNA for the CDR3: TGTGCCAGCAGCCGGGACAGGGACTCTGTCGAGCAGTACTTC.